This T cell receptor (beta chain) derives from a study of T cell changes during pregnancy in multiple sclerosis. Produced via immunoSEQ multiplex PCR; TCRdb's table is partial and in-frame only. The sample records tens of thousands of clones, 91% being singletons. CDR3 size: 15 residues. The V gene's germline CDR1 is MNHNS and CDR2 SASEGT. The ends were cut back, 7 bases at V and 0 bases at J, with 15 bases in the middle. The source material was peripheral blood, sampled after pregnancy. The TCR comes from a female donor in good health, enrolled as a control in a pregnancy study. The genes are TRBV6-1 and TRBJ1-1, with a possible D match to TRBD1 (5 bases). CDR3 residues: CASIFQGELNTEAFF. The CDR3 DNA reads as TGTGCCAGCATTTTCCAGGGTGAACTGAACACTGAAGCTTTCTTT.